Listed here is a single T cell receptor (beta chain). Its antigen is currently unknown. The V gene's germline CDR1 is SEHNR and CDR2 FQNEAQ (reference sequence). The CDR3 loop spans 13 amino acids. Trimming removed 5 bases from V and 3 bases from J, with 11 bases in between. TCRdb processed the reads anew with MiXCR; each CDR3 protein has one entry. Counted here are some 700,000 distinct CDR3 sequences, approximately 34% occurring once; the ten biggest clones make up 2.5% to 3.5%. This sample was taken from a study of T cell repertoires in cytomegalovirus infection. Across the study: Indications of both CMV infection and matching HLA type were provided by public TCR beta signatures. Findings and limits, study-wide: Cumulative public TCR beta family frequency identified carriers of CMV plus the relevant HLA. What dominated the ex vivo response were HLA-C-restricted CMV-specific TCR beta clonotypes.

Input material: PBMCs. The receptor comes from a human donor in good health (CMV status not recorded). Some clones in this sample may be carry-over from other donors' samples. The genes are TRBV7-9 and TRBJ2-7; D is undetermined. The CDR3 loop reads CASSIQTLYEQYF. The DNA of the CDR3 is TGTGCCAGCAGCATACAGACTCTCTACGAGCAGTACTTC.